Listed below are T cell receptor beta chains from one sample, sequenced in a study of blood T cell repertoires in COVID-19. Measured with immunoSEQ multiplex PCR; TCRdb has only the in-frame clones, and not every one. The sample lists roughly 180,000 clones, 94% occurring once. Material for sequencing was peripheral blood. These receptors were collected from a man under 40 with COVID-19, enrolled during active disease. CDR3s include the opening cysteine and the closing phenylalanine or tryptophan. The D gene is left open where the match is weak. A clone size is listed for some rows: how often the clone was seen (once, few, many), or a class if it is expanded.

>TRBV6-4|NA|TRBJ1-1|NA
TGTGCCAGCAGCCTAGGGGCCGGGACTGAAGCTTTCTTT
CASSLGAGTEAFF
>TRBV2|NA|TRBJ1-4|TRBD1
TGTGCCAGCAGTGAGGGACAGATTGAAAAACTGTTTTTT
CASSEGQIEKLFF
>TRBV2|NA|TRBJ2-1|NA
TGTGCCAGCGCACGACTCCTGGACGGACTCCCCTACAATGAGCAGTTCTTC
CASARLLDGLPYNEQFF
>TRBV6-1|NA|TRBJ1-2|NA
TGTGCCAGCAGTGAAGGGTCAGGGTTCGGCTACACCTTC
CASSEGSGFGYTF
>TRBV27|once|TRBJ1-6|NA
TGTGCCAGCAGTCCCCTCTCGGGGAGCGGTTCACCCCTCCACTTT
CASSPLSGSGSPLHF
>TRBV5-1|NA|TRBJ2-1|NA
TGCGCCAGCAGCCCGGGGGACGGTAGCTCCTACAATGAGCAGTTCTTC
CASSPGDGSSYNEQFF
>TRBV5-1|NA|TRBJ1-2|NA
TGCGCCAGCAGCTTGGGCAGGGGACACTATGGCTACACCTTC
CASSLGRGHYGYTF
>TRBV4-1|NA|TRBJ1-6|NA
TGCGCCAGCAGCCAAGCTTCAGGGACTTTAAGGGATTCACCCCTCCACTTT
CASSQASGTLRDSPLHF
>TRBV5-4|NA|TRBJ1-2|TRBD1
TGTGCCAGCAGCCCACAGGGGGAGAACTATGGCTACACCTTC
CASSPQGENYGYTF
>TRBV28|NA|TRBJ2-7|NA
TGTGCCAGCAGCACCGGCAGGGGTCGGGAGCAGTACTTC
CASSTGRGREQYF
>TRBV7-9|NA|TRBJ1-2|NA
TGTGCCAGCAGCCCCGAGGTTTCGTTCTATGGCTACACCTTC
CASSPEVSFYGYTF
>TRBV12-2|NA|TRBJ1-2|NA
TGTGCAAGTCGCCCCCGGACACCCAACTATGGCTACACCTTC
CASRPRTPNYGYTF
>TRBV4-1|NA|TRBJ1-2|TRBD1
TGCGCCAGCAGATTTGTGCCGGGACAGGCTGACCATGGCTACACCTTC
CASRFVPGQADHGYTF
>TRBV10-1|NA|TRBJ2-3|NA
TGCGCCAGCAGTGAGTCGTTGACAGCAGATACGCAGTATTTT
CASSESLTADTQYF
>TRBV3-1/TRBV3-2|NA|TRBJ1-1|NA
TGTGCCAGCAGCCAACCCGGACAGCTGAACACTGAAGCTTTCTTT
CASSQPGQLNTEAFF
>TRBV2|NA|TRBJ2-2|TRBD2
TGTGCCAGCAGCGATCCGGGACTAGCGGGGGGGCCGGGCACCGGGGAGCTGTTTTTT
CASSDPGLAGGPGTGELFF
>TRBV5-6|once|TRBJ2-1|TRBD2
TGTGCCAGCAGCAGCCGTGGTAGCGGGAACTACTACAATGAGCAGTTCTTC
CASSSRGSGNYYNEQFF
>TRBV7-9|NA|TRBJ2-3|TRBD1
TGTGCCAGCAGGTCTACAGGGGAAGGCGCAGATACGCAGTATTTT
CASRSTGEGADTQYF
>TRBV30|NA|TRBJ1-1|NA
TGTGCCTGGAGCCCCCCGCGGGGGCTGAACACTGAAGCTTTCTTT
CAWSPPRGLNTEAFF
>TRBV5-1|NA|TRBJ2-7|NA
TGCGCCAGCAGCCTCAGGGGAGGGGGTTACGAGCAGTACTTC
CASSLRGGGYEQYF
>TRBV2|NA|TRBJ2-2|NA
TGTGCCAGCACTAGACTTAACACCGGGGAGCTGTTTTTT
CASTRLNTGELFF
>TRBV27|NA|TRBJ1-4|NA
TGTGCCAGCAGTCCCCTGAGACAGGAGAAGGGAAAACTGTTTTTT
CASSPLRQEKGKLFF
>TRBV18|NA|TRBJ1-5|NA
TGTGCCAGCTCACCCCTGGGGAGCTACAATCAGCCCCAGCATTTT
CASSPLGSYNQPQHF
>TRBV28|NA|TRBJ2-3|TRBD1
TGTGCCAGCAGTTACAACACAGGGGAAGATACGCAGTATTTT
CASSYNTGEDTQYF
>TRBV6-5|NA|TRBJ1-6|TRBD1
TGTGCCAGCAGTACCGGGCAGGGGGTGGTACCCCTCCACTTT
CASSTGQGVVPLHF
>TRBV2|NA|TRBJ1-5|NA
TGTGCCAGCAAGCGGGACGATCAGCCCCAGCATTTT
CASKRDDQPQHF
>TRBV20-1|NA|TRBJ2-7|TRBD1
TGCAGTGCTAGTGCGGGACAGGGAACCCGCGAGCAGTACTTC
CSASAGQGTREQYF
>TRBV25-1|NA|TRBJ2-7|NA
TGTGCCAGCAGTGCGAGCTGGGACTTCAGCTCCTACGAGCAGTACTTC
CASSASWDFSSYEQYF
>TRBV2|NA|TRBJ2-4|NA
TGTGCCAGCAGTGAATCTAAGGGACCCGGGGGCATTCAGTACTTC
CASSESKGPGGIQYF
>TRBV20-1|NA|TRBJ2-3|NA
TGCAGTGCTGGGAGGTGGGATACGCAGTATTTT
CSAGRWDTQYF
>TRBV7-9|NA|TRBJ2-5|NA
TGTGCCAGCACCCCGTCAGGGTCCAAACAAGAGACCCAGTACTTC
CASTPSGSKQETQYF
>TRBV10-3|NA|TRBJ1-1|NA
TGTGCCATCAGTCCTGACAAGGTGAACACTGAAGCTTTCTTT
CAISPDKVNTEAFF
>TRBV9|NA|TRBJ1-2|TRBD1
TGTGCCAGCAGCCAACACAACAGGGGGTCCTATGGCTACACCTTC
CASSQHNRGSYGYTF
>TRBV5-1|NA|TRBJ2-1|NA
TGCGCCAGCAGCTTGGATGCTGGGCTAGGAAGGACAGTCGATGAGCAGTTCTTC
CASSLDAGLGRTVDEQFF
>TRBV4-1|NA|TRBJ1-5|NA
TGCGCCAGCAGCCAACGGCAGGGCGGTCAGCCCCAGCATTTT
CASSQRQGGQPQHF
>TRBV28|NA|TRBJ1-2|TRBD1
TGTGCCAGCAGGGTGGACAGGGCTATCTACACCTTC
CASRVDRAIYTF
>TRBV10-1|NA|TRBJ2-7|NA
TGCGCCAGCAGAGCCGGGACTGGACCCTACGAGCAGTACTTC
CASRAGTGPYEQYF
>TRBV2|once|TRBJ2-5|TRBD2
TGTGCCAGCGGGCGTTCTAGCGGGGGCCAAGAGACCCAGTACTTC
CASGRSSGGQETQYF
>TRBV6-5|NA|TRBJ2-6|NA
TGTGCCAGCAACCCAGGTTCTGGGGCCAACGTCCTGACTTTC
CASNPGSGANVLTF
>TRBV6-5|NA|TRBJ2-1|TRBD1
TGTGCCAGCAGTTACGGAGACAGGGGGCCAGGGGAGCAGTTCTTC
CASSYGDRGPGEQFF
>TRBV6-4|NA|TRBJ1-5|TRBD1
TGTGCCAGCAGTGAATACAGGGGCCATCAGCCCCAGCATTTT
CASSEYRGHQPQHF
>TRBV5-1|NA|TRBJ1-2|TRBD1
TGCGCCAGCAGCTTGGAGGGACAGGGGATTCCTGGCTACACCTTC
CASSLEGQGIPGYTF
>TRBV4-1|few|TRBJ2-7|NA
TGCGCCAGCAGCCAACCCAGGGCCAGACAGGCCTACGAGCAGTACTTC
CASSQPRARQAYEQYF
>TRBV4-2|NA|TRBJ2-1|NA
TGTGCCAGCAGCCAAGATCTGGGCGTGTTCAATGAGCAGTTCTTC
CASSQDLGVFNEQFF
>TRBV5-4|few|TRBJ1-2|TRBD1
TGTGCCAGCAGCTCACAGGGGTGGGGCTACACCTTC
CASSSQGWGYTF
>TRBV5-1|NA|TRBJ1-2|TRBD1
TGCGCCAGCAGCCTCGGACAGGGAGGTAGTATCGATGGCTACACCTTC
CASSLGQGGSIDGYTF
>TRBV20-1|NA|TRBJ1-5|TRBD1
TGCAGTGCTAGTTCGGACAGGCCCAATCAGCCCCAGCATTTT
CSASSDRPNQPQHF
>TRBV7-9|NA|TRBJ2-3|NA
TGTGCCAGCAGCTCCCGGGCGGGTGATACGCAGTATTTT
CASSSRAGDTQYF
>TRBV7-3|NA|TRBJ2-3|TRBD1
TGTGCCAGCAGCCGGTCGGGACAGGGACCAGATACGCAGTATTTT
CASSRSGQGPDTQYF
>TRBV3-1/TRBV3-2|NA|TRBJ1-5|NA
TGTGCCAGCAGCCAAGCAGGGGCAAGTCAGCCCCAGCATTTT
CASSQAGASQPQHF
>TRBV6-5|NA|TRBJ2-6|NA
TGTGCCAGCAGTTCAGGGGTCTCTGGGGCCAACGTCCTGACTTTC
CASSSGVSGANVLTF
>TRBV9|NA|TRBJ2-1|TRBD1
TGTGCCAGCAGCGCCAACAGGGGAAGCTCCTACAATGAGCAGTTCTTC
CASSANRGSSYNEQFF
>TRBV7-9|NA|TRBJ1-1|NA
TGTGCCAGCAGCTTCCCCCCTCGGGTAGGGAGGGCCCACACTGAAGCTTTCTTT
CASSFPPRVGRAHTEAFF
>TRBV30|NA|TRBJ2-5|TRBD2
TGTGCCTGGAGTGAGGGACTAGCGGTTGGAGAGACCCAGTACTTC
CAWSEGLAVGETQYF
>TRBV5-5|NA|TRBJ1-5|NA
TGTGCCAGCAGCTTGTCAGCGGGGGTCCCGAGCAATCAGCCCCAGCATTTT
CASSLSAGVPSNQPQHF
>TRBV6-1|once|TRBJ1-6|NA
TGTGCCAGCAGTGACAGCCTAGGGGCACGCGAACCCTTCCACTTT
CASSDSLGAREPFHF
>TRBV7-9|NA|TRBJ1-3|NA
TGTGCCAGCAGCTTAGCCGGGAGTAACTCTGGAAACACCATATATTTT
CASSLAGSNSGNTIYF
>TRBV27|NA|TRBJ2-7|NA
TGTGCCAGCAGTTTTCGTCGACAGGCGATCTACGAGCAGTACTTC
CASSFRRQAIYEQYF
>TRBV24-1|NA|TRBJ2-3|TRBD2
TGTGCCACCAGTGATTTTCGGGGGGGAGATACGCAGTATTTT
CATSDFRGGDTQYF